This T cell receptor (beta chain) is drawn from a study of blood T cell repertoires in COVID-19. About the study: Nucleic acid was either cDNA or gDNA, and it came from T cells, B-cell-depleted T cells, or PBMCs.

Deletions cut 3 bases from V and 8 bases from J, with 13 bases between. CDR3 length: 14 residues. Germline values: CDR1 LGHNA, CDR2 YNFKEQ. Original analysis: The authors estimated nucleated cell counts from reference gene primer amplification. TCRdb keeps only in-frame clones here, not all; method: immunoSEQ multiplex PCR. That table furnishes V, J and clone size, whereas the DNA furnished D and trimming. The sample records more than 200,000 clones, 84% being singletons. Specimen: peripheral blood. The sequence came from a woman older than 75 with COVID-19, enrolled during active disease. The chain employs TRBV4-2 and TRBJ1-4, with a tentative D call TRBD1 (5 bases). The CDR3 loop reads CASSHLGAEEKLFF. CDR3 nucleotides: TGTGCCAGCAGCCATCTAGGGGCAGAGGAAAAACTGTTTTTT.